The 25 T cell receptor beta chains presented below share a single source sample, sequenced in a study of blood T cell repertoires in COVID-19. TCRdb's table, derived via immunoSEQ multiplex PCR, lists solely in-frame clones and lacks some. The table records about 240,000 clones, around nine tenths of them present only once. The sample was peripheral blood. Receptors originate from an older woman with active or convalescent COVID-19.

The genes are TRBV24-1 and TRBJ1-2, with D possibly TRBD1 on 6 matching bases. The germline gives CDR1 KGHDR, CDR2 SFDVKD. V lost 4 bases, J lost 8 bases, and 13 bases lay in between. This CDR3 contains 13 residues. The CDR3 is CATSEGSGDGYTF. CDR3 bases: TGTGCCACCAGTGAGGGCTCAGGGGACGGCTACACCTTC.

This chain joins TRBV19 and TRBJ1-1, with a possible D match to TRBD1 (6 bases). V was shortened by 9 bases and J by 0 bases, with 11 bases between the two germline ends. From germline, CDR1 is LNHDA and CDR2 SQIVND (reference sequence). This CDR3 is 13 amino acids long. The CDR3 loop is CASTTGLNTEAFF. The CDR3 DNA is TGTGCCAGCACGACAGGTCTGAACACTGAAGCTTTCTTT. Full variable domain (missing parts from reference TRBV19 and TRBJ1-1): DGGITQSPKYLFRKEGQNVTLSCEQNLNHDAMYWYRQDPGQGLRLIYYSQIVNDFQKGDIAEGYSVSREKKESFPLTVTSAQKNPTAFYLCASTTGLNTEAFFGQGTRLTVV.

This clone was seen more than once but under ten times. The rearrangement joins TRBV6-5 to TRBJ2-7; 8 bases match TRBD1. The V gene end was trimmed by 4 bases and the J gene end by 9 bases; junction bases not matched to a gene: 2. This CDR3 has 11 amino acids. Germline V gene sequence: CDR1 MNHEY, CDR2 SVGAGI. CDR3 DNA sequence: TGTGCCAGCAGTTCCACAGGGGGGCAGTACTTC. The encoded protein is CASSSTGGQYF.

About this clone itself: The conserved phenylalanine or tryptophan normally closing the CDR3 is absent here, so this likely arose from a read error. This chain joins TRBV6-5 and TRBJ1-2; 9 bases align to TRBD1. J was trimmed by 6 bases and V by 5 bases; bases with no gene match: 4. This CDR3 is built from 13 residues. Germline lookup yields CDR1 MNHEY and CDR2 SVGAGI. CDR3 bases: TGTGCCAGCAGTACGGGACAGGGTGATGGCTACACCTCC. It codes for CASSTGQGDGYTS.

V gene TRBV18 combines with J gene TRBJ1-1; D might be TRBD1 (5 bases). V shed 4 bases and J shed 2 bases, with 11 bases lying between them. Per germline, CDR1 KGHSH and CDR2 LQKENI. The CDR3 sequence is 14 residues long. The CDR3: CASSRQTSNTEAFF. CDR3 bases: TGTGCCAGCTCACGACAGACTTCTAACACTGAAGCTTTCTTT.

The chain recombines TRBV15 with TRBJ1-6; 9 nucleotides line up with TRBD1. This CDR3 spans 16 amino acids. CDR1 is LNHNV, CDR2 YYDKDF, per germline (reference sequence). V shed 3 bases, J shed 2 bases, and the junction held 2 bases outside the gene matches. CDR3: CATSRGQGAYNSPLHF. The DNA for the CDR3 is TGTGCCACCAGCAGGGGACAGGGCGCCTATAATTCACCCCTCCACTTT.

V usage is TRBV11-2 and J usage is TRBJ1-1; no definite D call. Looked up from germline, CDR1 is SGHAT and CDR2 is FQNNGV. V was pared by 5 bases and J by 8 bases, with 15 bases between. This CDR3 is built from 13 residues. DNA for the CDR3: TGTGCCAGCAGCATCCCGGCACGGAGAGAAGCTTTCTTT. It is translated as CASSIPARREAFF.

This CDR3 reads CSVGSFTSYNEQFF. CDR3 DNA: TGCAGCGTCGGGTCTTTCACCTCCTACAATGAGCAGTTCTTC. The rearrangement uses TRBV29-1 and TRBJ2-1; unclear D gene. The ends were cut back, 6 bases at V and 0 bases at J, with 12 bases in the middle. Germline loops: CDR1 SQVTM, CDR2 ANQGSEA. The CDR3 spans 14 residues.

The chain links TRBV7-9 to TRBJ1-2, with D hard to call. The V and J ends lost 1 base and 0 bases respectively, with 9 bases between them. Germline-derived CDR1 and CDR2 are SEHNR and FQNEAQ (reference sequence). CDR3 length equals 15 residues. CDR3 residues: CASSLGLKANYGYTF. In nucleotides, the CDR3 is TGTGCCAGCAGCTTAGGACTGAAAGCTAACTATGGCTACACCTTC.

This chain uses TRBV29-1 with TRBJ2-6; the D gene is possibly TRBD1 (5 bases). Germline V gene lookup returns CDR1 SQVTM and CDR2 ANQGSEA. CDR3 length: 14 amino acids. Trimming removed 6 bases from V and 1 base from J, with 10 bases in between. The CDR3 nucleotides are TGCAGCGTACCCGCAGGGTCTGGGGCCAACGTCCTGACTTTC. Residues: CSVPAGSGANVLTF. The full variable domain, with the rest looked up from reference TRBV29-1 and TRBJ2-6, is SAVISQKPSRDICQRGTSLTIQCQVDSQVTMMFWYRQQPGQSLTLIATANQGSEATYESGFVIDKFPISRPNLTFSTLTVSNMSPEDSSIYLCSVPAGSGANVLTFGAGSRLTVL.

The chain combines TRBV6-2 or TRBV6-3 with TRBJ1-5; the match to TRBD1 covers 8 bases. This CDR3 contains 15 residues. J gave up 7 bases and V 2 bases, and 7 bases lay outside the gene matches. Germline assignment: CDR1 MNHEY and CDR2 SVGEGT. This CDR3 reads CASSYRTGSGQPQHF. As DNA, the CDR3 is TGTGCCAGCAGTTACAGGACAGGGAGCGGCCAGCCCCAGCATTTT.

The chain uses TRBV3-1 (or the pseudogene TRBV3-2) and TRBJ1-3, with D maybe TRBD1 (5 bases). Germline CDR1 reads LGHDT; CDR2 reads YNNKEL (reference sequence). The V and J ends lost 4 bases and 1 base respectively, with 11 bases between them. This CDR3 region has 15 residues. The DNA of the CDR3 is TGTGCCAGCAGCCCGGACAATGGGTCTGGAAACACCATATATTTT. Translation gives CASSPDNGSGNTIYF.

The chain is built from TRBV3-1 (or the pseudogene TRBV3-2) and TRBJ2-1; a possible D gene is TRBD2 (5 bases). Germline loops: CDR1 LGHDT, CDR2 YNNKEL (reference sequence). The V end was cut by 1 base, the J end by 7 bases, with 14 bases between. The CDR3 loop spans 15 amino acids. This chain's CDR3 is CASSQGSTPGNEQFF. For the CDR3, the DNA is TGTGCCAGCAGCCAAGGGTCGACCCCGGGGAATGAGCAGTTCTTC.

The CDR3 region has the DNA TGTGCCAGCAGTTTACGGCTAGCGGGGGGTTCCGACAATGAGCAGTTCTTC. This translates into CASSLRLAGGSDNEQFF. This chain connects TRBV27 to TRBJ2-1, with 11 bases that match TRBD2. Trimming took 2 bases from V and 5 from J; bases not matched to a gene: 8. The CDR3 loop spans 17 amino acids. CDR1 is MNHEY, CDR2 SMNVEV, per germline (reference sequence).

The rearrangement joins TRBV7-9 to TRBJ1-1; 9 bases line up with TRBD1. The CDR3 is made up of 15 amino acids. The ends lost 5 bases at V and 4 bases at J; junction bases unmatched: 8. Germline V gene sequence: CDR1 SEHNR, CDR2 FQNEAQ (reference sequence). CDR3 in amino acids: CASSLGDRGSTEAFF. CDR3 coding DNA: TGTGCCAGCAGCCTGGGAGACAGGGGGAGCACTGAAGCTTTCTTT.

The chain recombines TRBV9 with TRBJ1-1, with TRBD1 matching over 7 bases. CDR3 length: 16 amino acids. Germline V gene data show CDR1 as SGDLS and CDR2 as YYNGEE. V shed 4 bases, J shed 0 bases, and the junction held 9 bases outside the gene matches. The CDR3 bases are TGTGCCAGCAGCCTGGGCCCAGGGACAGTGAACACTGAAGCTTTCTTT. Its protein is CASSLGPGTVNTEAFF. The full variable domain, rest sourced from reference TRBV9 and TRBJ1-1, is DSGVTQTPKHLITATGQRVTLRCSPRSGDLSVYWYQQSLDQGLQFLIQYYNGEERAKGNILERFSAQQFPDLHSELNLSSLELGDSALYFCASSLGPGTVNTEAFFGQGTRLTVV.

This clone occurred once. The rearrangement links TRBV10-2 to TRBJ2-7; TRBD1 matches 9 bases. Germline V gene lookup returns CDR1 WSHSY and CDR2 SAAADI. This CDR3 comprises 14 residues. J was trimmed by 4 bases and V by 8 bases; bases with no gene match: 9. CDR3 nucleotide sequence: TGCGCCAGCCTGAGGGACAGGGATCCGTACGAGCAGTACTTC. The encoded protein is CASLRDRDPYEQYF.

CDR3 DNA sequence: TGTGCCAGCAGTTACTCGGGACAGGGAGTCGGCTATGGCTACACCTTC. This encodes CASSYSGQGVGYGYTF. V gene TRBV6-5 combines with J gene TRBJ1-2; 9 bases align to TRBD1. The V gene end was trimmed by 0 bases and the J gene end by 4 bases; junction bases not matched to a gene: 6. Germline values: CDR1 MNHEY, CDR2 SVGAGI. The CDR3 spans 16 residues.

V usage is TRBV28 and J usage is TRBJ1-3, with unresolved D. This CDR3 comprises 15 residues. Germline lookup yields CDR1 MDHEN and CDR2 SYDVKM. V shed 11 bases and J shed 0 bases, with 17 bases lying between them. CDR3 DNA: TGTGCCTCCCTGGAGGGAAGCACCTCTGGAAACACCATATATTTT. Residues: CASLEGSTSGNTIYF.

This chain connects TRBV6-2 or TRBV6-3 to TRBJ1-5; D is ambiguous. Looked up from germline, CDR1 is MNHEY and CDR2 is SVGEGT. V was pared by 6 bases and J by 3 bases, with 9 bases between. The CDR3 loop spans 13 amino acids. The CDR3 sequence: CASSPMANQPQHF. The CDR3, as DNA: TGTGCCAGCAGCCCCATGGCCAATCAGCCCCAGCATTTT.

This clone showed up just a few times. V and J are TRBV7-2 and TRBJ1-3; D might be TRBD1 (6 bases). V shed 3 bases and J shed 0 bases, with 9 bases lying between them. This CDR3 contains 15 residues. CDR1 is SGHTA and CDR2 is FQGNSA in the germline V gene. CDR3 sequence: CASSFGDISGNTIYF. CDR3 bases: TGTGCCAGCAGCTTCGGGGACATCTCTGGAAACACCATATATTTT. Full variable domain (rest looked up from reference TRBV7-2 and TRBJ1-3): GAGVSQSPSNKVTEKGKDVELRCDPISGHTALYWYRQSLGQGLEFLIYFQGNSAPDKSGLPSDRFSAERTGGSVSTLTIQRTQQEDSAVYLCASSFGDISGNTIYFGEGSWLTVV.

The DNA for the CDR3 is TGTGCCAGCAGCTTAGCAGGGTACGACTATGGCTACACCTTC. The encoded protein is CASSLAGYDYGYTF. The chain links TRBV5-4 to TRBJ1-2, with D tentatively TRBD1 (5 bases). Trimming removed 2 bases from V and 3 bases from J, with 11 bases in between. The CDR3 extends over 14 amino acids. In germline, CDR1 is SGHNT, CDR2 YYREEE (reference sequence).

The chain combines TRBV5-4 with TRBJ2-3, with D hard to call. V was cut by 1 base and J by 1 base, with 10 bases left in between. From germline, CDR1 is SGHNT and CDR2 YYREEE (reference sequence). This CDR3 has 15 amino acids. Here the CDR3 DNA reads TGTGCCAGCAGCTTGAGGCTAGGTGGCACAGATACGCAGTATTTT. Its translation: CASSLRLGGTDTQYF. The full variable domain, its missing parts supplied by reference TRBV5-4 and TRBJ2-3, is ETGVTQSPTHLIKTRGQQVTLRCSSQSGHNTVSWYQQALGQGPQFIFQYYREEENGRGNFPPRFSGLQFPNYSSELNVNALELDDSALYLCASSLRLGGTDTQYFGPGTRLTVL.

V gene TRBV2 combines with J gene TRBJ2-7; D not resolved. The V end lost 4 bases, the J end lost 3 bases, and 4 bases lay between the germline ends. The CDR3 is 11 amino acids. Germline V gene data show CDR1 as SNHLY and CDR2 as FYNNEI. The CDR3 DNA follows: TGTGCCAGCAGTGCTCTCTACGAGCAGTACTTC. This encodes CASSALYEQYF. The full variable domain, in which reference TRBV2 and TRBJ2-7 provide the parts outside the CDR3, is EPEVTQTPSHQVTQMGQEVILRCVPISNHLYFYWYRQILGQKVEFLVSFYNNEISEKSEIFDDQFSVERPDGSNFTLKIRSTKLEDSAMYFCASSALYEQYFGPGTRLTVT.

This CDR3 is CASSSYEQFF. CDR3 DNA: TGTGCCAGCAGTTCCTATGAGCAGTTCTTC. This chain links TRBV6-2 or TRBV6-3 with TRBJ2-1; D gene unclear. Trimming left V 4 bases short and J 8 bases short, with 3 bases between. Germline CDR1 is MNHEY and CDR2 is SVGEGT. This CDR3 is built from 10 residues.